The 27 T cell receptor beta chains given below trace back to one sample, sequenced in a study of T cell responses to AZD1222 COVID-19 vaccine. Here immunoSEQ multiplex PCR was the method, and the copy in TCRdb shows in-frame clones only, minus some. Counted here are 95,000 to 150,000 clones, roughly 89% occurring once; the ten biggest clones make up 8.4%. The source was peripheral blood, collected on day 0 of AZD1222 vaccination. The receptors here all came from an adult in good health.

The J gene is TRBJ1-5, the V gene TRBV27; perhaps TRBD1 as D (5 bases). Trimming removed 2 bases at V and 2 bases at J, with 10 bases between. The CDR3 is 15 residues long. Germline V gives CDR1 MNHEY, CDR2 SMNVEV (reference sequence). Here the CDR3 DNA reads TGTGCCAGCAGTTTAATGGGGGTGGGCAATCAGCCCCAGCATTTT. This encodes CASSLMGVGNQPQHF.

This clone was seen a few times. The chain combines TRBV11-2 with TRBJ1-6, with D hard to call. Germline V gene lookup returns CDR1 SGHAT and CDR2 FQNNGV. The ends were cut back, 5 bases at V and 10 bases at J, with 18 bases in the middle. The CDR3 runs to 15 residues. CDR3 sequence: CASSITGRVGSPLHF. CDR3 bases: TGTGCCAGCAGCATAACGGGGAGGGTAGGATCACCCCTCCACTTT.

The V call is TRBV28, the J call TRBJ1-1; no clear D. Per the germline V gene, CDR1 is MDHEN and CDR2 is SYDVKM. The CDR3 consists of 13 residues. V gave up 6 bases and J gave up 0 bases, with 8 bases separating them. The CDR3 DNA is TGTGCCAGCAGGGTCAGTGTGAACACTGAAGCTTTCTTT. Protein product: CASRVSVNTEAFF.

This chain connects TRBV2 to TRBJ2-3; no clear D gene. Germline CDR1 reads SNHLY; CDR2 reads FYNNEI. The CDR3 totals 10 residues. V dropped 7 bases and J dropped 6 bases, with 5 bases sitting between them. CDR3 amino acids: CASIADTQYF. The CDR3 DNA reads TGTGCCAGCATTGCCGATACGCAGTATTTT.

V and J are TRBV4-1 and TRBJ2-2; 8 bases are a match to TRBD1. There are 15 residues in the CDR3. Germline V gene lookup returns CDR1 MGHRA and CDR2 YSYEKL. J lost 2 bases, V lost 3 bases, and 2 bases had no gene match. CDR3 sequence (DNA): TGCGCCAGCAGCCATGGACAGGGAAACACCGGGGAGCTGTTTTTT. Translation gives CASSHGQGNTGELFF.

The rearrangement uses TRBV11-2 and TRBJ2-1; 9 nucleotides agree with TRBD1. The CDR3 loop spans 15 amino acids. CDR1 SGHAT and CDR2 FQNNGV come from the germline V gene. After removal of 4 bases from V and 6 bases from J, the junction contained 7 bases not matched to a gene. In nucleotides, the CDR3 is TGTGCCAGCAGCTACGGACAGGGGTTAGGCAATGAGCAGTTCTTC. Amino acid sequence: CASSYGQGLGNEQFF.

The chain has TRBV5-1 and TRBJ2-1; D may match TRBD1 or TRBD2 (5 bases each). The CDR3 is made up of 15 amino acids. V gave up 1 base and J gave up 5 bases, with 13 bases separating them. Germline V gene lookup returns CDR1 SGHRS and CDR2 YFSETQ. The CDR3 nucleotides are TGCGCCAGCAGCTTGAGAGGGGCCCGCAACAATGAGCAGTTCTTC. Translating it yields CASSLRGARNNEQFF.

The chain combines TRBV28 with TRBJ2-3; TRBD2 aligns across 14 bases. V dropped 5 bases and J dropped 3; count of bases not matched to a gene: 22. The CDR3 spans 22 residues. Looked up from germline, CDR1 is MDHEN and CDR2 is SYDVKM. The chain's CDR3 is CASSPYYQTGLAGVDGTDTQYF. In DNA form, the CDR3 reads TGTGCCAGCAGTCCATATTATCAAACGGGACTAGCGGGAGTTGATGGGACAGATACGCAGTATTTT.

The chain couples TRBV19 to TRBJ2-1, with 12 bases lining up with TRBD2. The CDR3 length is 16 residues. From germline, CDR1 is LNHDA and CDR2 SQIVND (reference sequence). Losses at the gene ends were 7 bases for V and 0 bases for J; bases not matched to a gene: 4. In nucleotides, the CDR3 is TGTGCCAGTACCAAGACTAGCGGGAGCTCCTACAATGAGCAGTTCTTC. Amino acids: CASTKTSGSSYNEQFF. Supplemented by reference TRBV19 and TRBJ2-1, the full variable domain reads DGGITQSPKYLFRKEGQNVTLSCEQNLNHDAMYWYRQDPGQGLRLIYYSQIVNDFQKGDIAEGYSVSREKKESFPLTVTSAQKNPTAFYLCASTKTSGSSYNEQFFGPGTRLTVL.

This clone showed up just a few times. This sequence joins TRBV5-5 and TRBJ2-6; D unresolved. CDR1 is SGHKS, CDR2 YYEKEE, per germline (reference sequence). The CDR3 covers 16 residues. The V end was cut by 3 bases, the J end by 2 bases, with 12 bases between. CDR3 DNA sequence: TGTGCCAGCAGCTCAGCAATGGGGACTGGGGCCAACGTCCTGACTTTC. This gives the protein CASSSAMGTGANVLTF.

The chain employs TRBV19 and TRBJ1-1; no firm D call. The V gene lost 3 bases and the J gene lost 2 bases, with 28 bases spanning the gap. Per germline, CDR1 LNHDA and CDR2 SQIVND (reference sequence). This CDR3 is built from 20 residues. This CDR3 is CASSIPLHYGRESFNTEAFF. CDR3 coding DNA: TGTGCCAGTAGTATCCCCCTGCACTACGGACGGGAAAGCTTTAACACTGAAGCTTTCTTT.

V usage is TRBV5-4 and J usage is TRBJ1-1; D is perhaps TRBD1 (5 bases). Germline CDR1 and CDR2: SGHNT and YYREEE (reference sequence). V gave up 4 bases and J gave up 3 bases, with 19 bases separating them. This CDR3 comprises 16 residues. In nucleotides, the CDR3 is TGTGCCAGCAGCGCGGGTAGGGGATCGTGGGACACTGAAGCTTTCTTT. Its translation is CASSAGRGSWDTEAFF.

J is TRBJ1-1 and V is TRBV6-5, with TRBD1 as a possible D gene (5 bases). The CDR3 spans 13 residues. Germline CDR1 and CDR2: MNHEY and SVGAGI. The V and J ends lost 6 bases and 4 bases respectively, with 12 bases between them. The CDR3 DNA sequence: TGTGCCAGCAGACCAGGGCCCCCCACTGAAGCTTTCTTT. Protein sequence: CASRPGPPTEAFF.

This chain links TRBV7-9 with TRBJ2-5; perhaps TRBD1 as D (6 bases). Germline CDR1 reads SEHNR; CDR2 reads FQNEAQ (reference sequence). V was pared by 3 bases and J by 5 bases, with 13 bases between. The CDR3 has 14 residues. CDR3 sequence: CASSLGDTRETQYF. Here the CDR3 DNA reads TGTGCCAGCAGCTTGGGGGACACACGGGAGACCCAGTACTTC.

The rearrangement uses TRBV28 and TRBJ2-7, with 11 bases fitting TRBD2. There are 15 residues in the CDR3. The germline V gene has CDR1 MDHEN and CDR2 SYDVKM. V shed 7 bases and J 4 bases; nucleotides not matched to a gene: 9. The CDR3 protein is CASTSPSGGIYEQYF. CDR3 DNA: TGTGCCAGCACATCCCCTAGCGGGGGGATATACGAGCAGTACTTC.

The sample holds a few counts of this clone. This CDR3 reads CASTHLRGNQPQHF. DNA for the CDR3: TGTGCCAGTACTCATCTTAGGGGAAATCAGCCCCAGCATTTT. The rearrangement links TRBV19 to TRBJ1-5, with D possibly being TRBD1 (5 bases). The CDR3 extends over 14 amino acids. Trimming stripped 7 bases from V and 4 bases from J, with 14 bases between. CDR1 and CDR2 from the germline V gene are LNHDA and SQIVND (reference sequence).

The chain is built from TRBV19 and TRBJ2-5; D may be TRBD1 (5 bases). Trimming shortened V by 2 bases and J by 2 bases, and 12 bases separated the two germline ends. Per the germline V gene, CDR1 is LNHDA and CDR2 is SQIVND (reference sequence). The CDR3 consists of 15 residues. CDR3 region: CASSIWGGAQETQYF. DNA of the CDR3: TGTGCCAGTAGTATATGGGGTGGGGCTCAAGAGACCCAGTACTTC. The full variable domain, completed using reference TRBV19 and TRBJ2-5, is DGGITQSPKYLFRKEGQNVTLSCEQNLNHDAMYWYRQDPGQGLRLIYYSQIVNDFQKGDIAEGYSVSREKKESFPLTVTSAQKNPTAFYLCASSIWGGAQETQYFGPGTRLLVL.

The V call is TRBV6-6, the J call TRBJ1-1; D gene uncertain. Germline loops: CDR1 MNHNY, CDR2 SVGAGI (reference sequence). Trimming cost V 4 bases and J 0 bases, with 9 bases left between them. This CDR3 is 14 amino acids long. The CDR3 loop is CASSLLGMNTEAFF. CDR3 in DNA: TGTGCCAGCAGTTTGTTAGGGATGAACACTGAAGCTTTCTTT.

The V and J genes are TRBV5-1 and TRBJ1-4; a weak D match, TRBD1 (5 bases). Per germline, CDR1 SGHRS and CDR2 YFSETQ. Trimming removed 0 bases at V and 10 bases at J, with 19 bases between. The CDR3 has 16 amino acids. CDR3 residues: CASSLVGDLLGGKLFF. CDR3 coding DNA: TGCGCCAGCAGCTTGGTCGGGGACCTCCTGGGAGGAAAACTGTTTTTT.

This clone came up once. V and J are TRBV18 and TRBJ2-5; 12 bases fit TRBD1. This CDR3 is built from 15 residues. Germline V gene sequence: CDR1 KGHSH, CDR2 LQKENI. J lost 5 bases, V lost 4 bases, and 5 bases had no gene match. The CDR3 reads CASSLGTGGGETQYF. CDR3 DNA: TGTGCCAGCTCACTCGGGACAGGGGGCGGTGAGACCCAGTACTTC.

V is TRBV5-6 and J is TRBJ2-3, with 7 bases lining up with TRBD1. The V gene end was trimmed by 4 bases and the J gene end by 3 bases; junction bases not matched to a gene: 5. The CDR3 extends over 14 amino acids. Germline V gene data show CDR1 as SGHDT and CDR2 as YYEEEE. CDR3 amino acids: CASSQDRFTDTQYF. The CDR3 DNA is TGTGCCAGCAGCCAGGACAGGTTTACAGATACGCAGTATTTT. Full variable domain (missing parts from reference TRBV5-6 and TRBJ2-3): DAGVTQSPTHLIKTRGQQVTLRCSPKSGHDTVSWYQQALGQGPQFIFQYYEEEERQRGNFPDRFSGHQFPNYSSELNVNALLLGDSALYLCASSQDRFTDTQYFGPGTRLTVL.

The chain carries TRBV5-4 and TRBJ2-7; 8 bases line up with TRBD1. The CDR3 is 13 amino acids. The ends lost 3 bases at V and 5 bases at J; junction bases unmatched: 4. CDR1 SGHNT and CDR2 YYREEE come from the germline V gene (reference sequence). CDR3 residues: CASSSDRGHEQYF. Written as DNA, the CDR3 is TGTGCCAGCAGCTCTGACAGGGGCCACGAGCAGTACTTC.

This clone was recorded only once. The V and J genes are TRBV7-9 and TRBJ1-2, with unresolved D. The CDR3 has 15 amino acids. The germline V gene has CDR1 SEHNR and CDR2 FQNEAQ (reference sequence). The germline V and J ends were trimmed by 5 bases and 5 bases, with 18 bases remaining between them. CDR3 sequence: CASSALLGEPYGYTF. The DNA for the CDR3 is TGTGCCAGCAGCGCCCTCTTGGGTGAACCTTATGGCTACACCTTC.

This clone was observed a few times. The chain links TRBV14 to TRBJ1-6; D ambiguous. Germline CDR1 SGHDN, CDR2 FVKESK. The CDR3 extends over 13 amino acids. Trimming took off 2 bases at V and 8 bases at J, with 7 bases between the two ends. CDR3 sequence (DNA): TGTGCCAGCAGCCAACTCCGCCATTCACCCCTCCACTTT. This gives the protein CASSQLRHSPLHF.

J is TRBJ2-1 and V is TRBV10-1; perhaps D is TRBD1 or TRBD2 (6 bases each). Trimming removed 0 bases at V and 0 bases at J, with 18 bases between. The CDR3 has 19 amino acids. The germline V gene encodes CDR1 WNHNN and CDR2 SYGVQD (reference sequence). The chain's CDR3 is CASSESQGRNGSSYNEQFF. Here the CDR3 DNA reads TGCGCCAGCAGTGAGTCGCAGGGGCGGAACGGGAGCTCCTACAATGAGCAGTTCTTC.

The rearrangement uses TRBV2 and TRBJ2-2; D not resolved. The V gene's germline CDR1 is SNHLY and CDR2 FYNNEI. The CDR3 has 13 residues. V was clipped by 4 bases and J by 3 bases, with 6 bases between them. CDR3 sequence: CASSGPYTGELFF. DNA for the CDR3: TGTGCCAGCAGTGGACCCTACACCGGGGAGCTGTTTTTT. The full variable domain, its missing parts supplied by reference TRBV2 and TRBJ2-2, is EPEVTQTPSHQVTQMGQEVILRCVPISNHLYFYWYRQILGQKVEFLVSFYNNEISEKSEIFDDQFSVERPDGSNFTLKIRSTKLEDSAMYFCASSGPYTGELFFGEGSRLTVL.

This clone showed up many times. CDR3 nucleotides: TGTGCCAGCAGCCAAGGTTCAGGGCAGTACTTC. This gives the protein CASSQGSGQYF. The genes are TRBV4-2 and TRBJ2-7; D gene ambiguous. Between the trimmed V and J ends, which lost 1 base and 9 bases, there was a span of 7 bases. Germline V gene lookup returns CDR1 LGHNA and CDR2 YNFKEQ. The CDR3 extends over 11 amino acids.